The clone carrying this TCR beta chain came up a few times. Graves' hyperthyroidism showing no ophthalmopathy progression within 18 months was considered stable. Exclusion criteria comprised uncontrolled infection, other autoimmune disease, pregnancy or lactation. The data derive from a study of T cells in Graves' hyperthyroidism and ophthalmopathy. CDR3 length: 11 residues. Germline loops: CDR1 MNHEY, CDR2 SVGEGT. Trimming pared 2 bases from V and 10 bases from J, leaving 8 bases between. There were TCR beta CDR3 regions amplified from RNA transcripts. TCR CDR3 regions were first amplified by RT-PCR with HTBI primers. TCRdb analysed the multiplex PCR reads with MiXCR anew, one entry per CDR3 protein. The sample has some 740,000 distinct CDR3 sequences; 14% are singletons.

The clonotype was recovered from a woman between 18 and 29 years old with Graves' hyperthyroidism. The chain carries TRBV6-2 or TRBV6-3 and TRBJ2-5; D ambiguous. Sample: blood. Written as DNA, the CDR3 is TGTGCCAGCAGTTACCTCAAAATCCAGTACTTC. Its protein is CASSYLKIQYF.